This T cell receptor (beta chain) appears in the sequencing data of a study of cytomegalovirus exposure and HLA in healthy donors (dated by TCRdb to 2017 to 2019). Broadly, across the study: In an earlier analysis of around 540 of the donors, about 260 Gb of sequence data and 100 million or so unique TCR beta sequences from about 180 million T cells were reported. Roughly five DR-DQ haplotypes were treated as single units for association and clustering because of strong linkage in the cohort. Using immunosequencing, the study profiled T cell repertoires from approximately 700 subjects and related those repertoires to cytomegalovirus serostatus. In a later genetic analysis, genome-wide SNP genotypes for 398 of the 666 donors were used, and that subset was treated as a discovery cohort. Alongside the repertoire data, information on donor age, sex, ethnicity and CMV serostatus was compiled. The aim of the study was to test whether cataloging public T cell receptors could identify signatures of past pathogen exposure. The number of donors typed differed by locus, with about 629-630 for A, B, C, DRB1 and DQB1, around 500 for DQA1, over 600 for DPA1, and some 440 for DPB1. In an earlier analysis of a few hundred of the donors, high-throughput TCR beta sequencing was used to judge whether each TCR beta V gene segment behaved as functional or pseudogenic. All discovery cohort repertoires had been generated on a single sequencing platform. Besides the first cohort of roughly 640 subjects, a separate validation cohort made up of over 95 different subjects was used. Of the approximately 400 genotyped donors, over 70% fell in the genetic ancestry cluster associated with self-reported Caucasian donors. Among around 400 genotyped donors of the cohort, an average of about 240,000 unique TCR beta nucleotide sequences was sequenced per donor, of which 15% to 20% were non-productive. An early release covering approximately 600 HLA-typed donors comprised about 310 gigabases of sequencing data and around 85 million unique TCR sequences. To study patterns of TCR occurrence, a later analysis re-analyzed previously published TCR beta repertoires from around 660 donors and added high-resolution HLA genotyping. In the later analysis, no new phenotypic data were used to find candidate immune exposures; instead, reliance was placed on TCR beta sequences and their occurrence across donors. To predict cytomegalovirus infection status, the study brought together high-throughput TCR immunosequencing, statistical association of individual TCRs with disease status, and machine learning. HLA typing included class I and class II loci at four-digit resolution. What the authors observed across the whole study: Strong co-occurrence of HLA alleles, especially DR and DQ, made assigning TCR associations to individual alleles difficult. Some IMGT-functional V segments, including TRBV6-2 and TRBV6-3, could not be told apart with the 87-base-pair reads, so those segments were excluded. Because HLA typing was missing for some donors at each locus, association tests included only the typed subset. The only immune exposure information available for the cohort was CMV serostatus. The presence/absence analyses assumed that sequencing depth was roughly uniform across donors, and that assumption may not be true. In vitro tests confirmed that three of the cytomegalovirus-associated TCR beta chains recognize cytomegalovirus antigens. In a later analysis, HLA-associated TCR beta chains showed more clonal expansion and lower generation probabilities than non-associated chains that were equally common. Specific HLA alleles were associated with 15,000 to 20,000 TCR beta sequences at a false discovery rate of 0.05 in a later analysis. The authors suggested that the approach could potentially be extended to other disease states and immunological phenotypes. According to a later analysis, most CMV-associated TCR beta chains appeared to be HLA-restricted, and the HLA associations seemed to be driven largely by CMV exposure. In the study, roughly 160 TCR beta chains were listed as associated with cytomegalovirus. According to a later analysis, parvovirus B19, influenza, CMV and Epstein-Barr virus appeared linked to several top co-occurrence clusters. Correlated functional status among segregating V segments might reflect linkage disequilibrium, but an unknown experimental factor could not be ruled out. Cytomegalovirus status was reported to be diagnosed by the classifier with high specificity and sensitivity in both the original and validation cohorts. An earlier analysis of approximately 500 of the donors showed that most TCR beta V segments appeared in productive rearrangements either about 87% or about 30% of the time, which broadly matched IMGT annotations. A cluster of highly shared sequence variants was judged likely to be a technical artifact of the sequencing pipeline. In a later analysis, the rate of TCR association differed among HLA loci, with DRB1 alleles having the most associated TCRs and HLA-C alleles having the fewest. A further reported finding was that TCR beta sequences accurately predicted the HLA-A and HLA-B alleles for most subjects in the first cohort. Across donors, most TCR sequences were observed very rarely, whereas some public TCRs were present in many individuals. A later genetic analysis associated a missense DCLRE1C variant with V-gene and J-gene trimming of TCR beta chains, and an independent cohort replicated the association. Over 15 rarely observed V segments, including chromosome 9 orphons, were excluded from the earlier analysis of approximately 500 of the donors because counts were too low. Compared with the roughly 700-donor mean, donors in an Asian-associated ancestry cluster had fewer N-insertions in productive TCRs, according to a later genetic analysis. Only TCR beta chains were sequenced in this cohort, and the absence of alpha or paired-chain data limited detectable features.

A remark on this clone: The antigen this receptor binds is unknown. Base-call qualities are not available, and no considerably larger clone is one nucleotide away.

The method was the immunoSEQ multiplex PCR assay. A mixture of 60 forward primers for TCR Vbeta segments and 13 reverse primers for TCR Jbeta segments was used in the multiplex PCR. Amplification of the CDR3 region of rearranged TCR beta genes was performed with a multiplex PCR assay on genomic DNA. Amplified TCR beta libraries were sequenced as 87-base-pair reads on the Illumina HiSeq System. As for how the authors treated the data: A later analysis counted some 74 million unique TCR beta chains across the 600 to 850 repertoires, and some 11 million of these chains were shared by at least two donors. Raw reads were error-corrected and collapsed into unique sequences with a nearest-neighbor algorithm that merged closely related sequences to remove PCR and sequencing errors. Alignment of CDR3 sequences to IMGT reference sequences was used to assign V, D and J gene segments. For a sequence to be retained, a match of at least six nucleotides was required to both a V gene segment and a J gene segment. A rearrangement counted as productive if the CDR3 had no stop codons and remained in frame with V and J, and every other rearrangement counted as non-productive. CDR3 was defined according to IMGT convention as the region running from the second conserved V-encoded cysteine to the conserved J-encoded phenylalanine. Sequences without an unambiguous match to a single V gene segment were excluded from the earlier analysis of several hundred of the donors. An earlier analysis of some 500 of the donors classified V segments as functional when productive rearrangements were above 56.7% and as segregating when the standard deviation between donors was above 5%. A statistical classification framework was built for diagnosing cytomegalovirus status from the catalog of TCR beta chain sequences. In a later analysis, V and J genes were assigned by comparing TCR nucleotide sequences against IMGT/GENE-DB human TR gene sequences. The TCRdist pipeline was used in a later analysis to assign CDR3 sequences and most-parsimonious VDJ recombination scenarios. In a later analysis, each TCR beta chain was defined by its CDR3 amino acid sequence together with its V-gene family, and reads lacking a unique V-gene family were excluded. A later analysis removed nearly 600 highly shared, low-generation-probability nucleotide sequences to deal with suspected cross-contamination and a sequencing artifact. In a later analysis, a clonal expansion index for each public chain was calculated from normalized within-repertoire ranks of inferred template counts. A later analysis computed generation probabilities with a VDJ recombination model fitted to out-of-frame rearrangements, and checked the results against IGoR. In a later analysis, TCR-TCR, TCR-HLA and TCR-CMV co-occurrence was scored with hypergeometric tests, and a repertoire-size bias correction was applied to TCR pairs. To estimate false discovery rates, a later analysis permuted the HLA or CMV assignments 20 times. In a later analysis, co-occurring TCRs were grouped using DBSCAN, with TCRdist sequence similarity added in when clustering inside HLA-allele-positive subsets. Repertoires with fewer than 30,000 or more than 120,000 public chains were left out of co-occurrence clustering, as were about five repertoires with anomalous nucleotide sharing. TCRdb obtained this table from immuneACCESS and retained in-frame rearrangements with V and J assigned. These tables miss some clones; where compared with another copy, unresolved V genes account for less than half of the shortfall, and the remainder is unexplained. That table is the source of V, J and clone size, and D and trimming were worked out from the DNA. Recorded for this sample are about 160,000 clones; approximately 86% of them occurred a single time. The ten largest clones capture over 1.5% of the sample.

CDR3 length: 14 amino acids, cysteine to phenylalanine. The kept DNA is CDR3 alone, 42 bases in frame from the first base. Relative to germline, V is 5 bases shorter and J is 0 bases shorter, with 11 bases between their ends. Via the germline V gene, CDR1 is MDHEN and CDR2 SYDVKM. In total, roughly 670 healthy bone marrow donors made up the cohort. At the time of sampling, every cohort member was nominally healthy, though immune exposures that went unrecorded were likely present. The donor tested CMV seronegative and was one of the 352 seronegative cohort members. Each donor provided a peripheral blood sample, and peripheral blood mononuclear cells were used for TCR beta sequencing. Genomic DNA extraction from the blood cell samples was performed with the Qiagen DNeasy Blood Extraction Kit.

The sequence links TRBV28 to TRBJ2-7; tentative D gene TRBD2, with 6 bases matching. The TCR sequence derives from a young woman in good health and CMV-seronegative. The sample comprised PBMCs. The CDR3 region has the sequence CASSPLALSYEQYF. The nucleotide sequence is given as TGTGCCAGCAGTCCCCTAGCGCTCTCCTACGAGCAGTACTTC.